The sequence of this T cell receptor (beta chain) was determined in a study of CD8 T cells in ankylosing spondylitis. Germline CDR1 SGHTA, CDR2 FQGNSA. The CDR3 extends over 14 amino acids. The V and J ends lost 0 bases and 9 bases, in that order; junction bases with no gene match: 5. Quantitative 5'-RACE with molecular barcodes generated TCR beta libraries. TCRdb independently ran MiXCR on the 5' RACE reads; one entry per CDR3 protein. Among hundreds of thousands of distinct CDR3 sequences, roughly 10% were seen once, and the ten largest hold approximately 0.5%. With regard to this clonotype: Antigen: not known.

Findings and caveats of the study: A TCR beta motif of 7 to 9 highly homologous variants seemed to mark ankylosing spondylitis blood.

The receptor comes from a male donor with ankylosing spondylitis. Sequencing was done on a sample of blood, either unsorted or a sorted T cell fraction (not recorded which). The chain joins TRBV7-2 to TRBJ1-2; TRBD1 matches at 9 bases. CDR3 sequence: CASSLAKQGARYTF. As DNA, the CDR3 is TGTGCCAGCAGCTTAGCGAAACAGGGGGCGCGCTACACCTTC.